What follows are 17 T cell receptor beta chains derived from one specimen sequenced in a study of brain metastases from non-small cell lung cancer (dated by TCRdb to the late 2010s). Preparation of the library involved the immunoSEQ multiplex PCR assay. This is the immuneACCESS table as TCRdb keeps it, with only in-frame sequences that have V and J called. A part of the clones is gone; compared with another copy, unresolved V genes explain less than half, and the rest is unexplained. The sample records roughly 3,700 clones, 80% to 90% of which are singletons. The leading ten clones occupy 3.2% of the sample. Sequencing was done on a sample of primary lung tumor tissue. The cell subset or site label, as the study defines it: primary lung tumor paired with brain metastasis. These receptors were obtained from a donor at least 40 years old with non-small cell lung cancer.

The V call is TRBV7-6, the J call TRBJ1-4; 7 positions agree with TRBD1. Looked up from germline, CDR1 is SGHVS and CDR2 is FNYEAQ. J gave up 5 bases and V 4 bases, and 7 bases lay outside the gene matches. There are 15 residues in the CDR3. DNA of the CDR3: TGTGCCAGCAGCTCCGAAGGGACAGAGAATGAAAAACTGTTTTTT. Translation gives CASSSEGTENEKLFF.

Comment on this clone: The same CDR3 also results from other DNA sequences found in this sample. The V gene is TRBV13, the J gene TRBJ2-7, with D maybe TRBD1 (5 bases). The CDR3 totals 12 residues. CDR1 and CDR2 (germline): PRHDT, FYEKMQ (reference sequence). Trimming took off 1 base at V and 7 bases at J, with 8 bases between the two ends. The CDR3: CASSLVGDEQYF. DNA of the CDR3: TGTGCCAGCAGCTTAGTAGGGGATGAGCAGTACTTC.

The rearrangement uses TRBV29-1 and TRBJ1-2, with a tentative D call TRBD1 (6 bases). CDR3 length: 13 amino acids. Trimming removed 6 bases at V and 4 bases at J, with 15 bases between. The germline CDR1 and CDR2 sequences are SQVTM and ANQGSEA. The CDR3 region has the DNA TGCAGCGTGGAACAACAGGGTAGCTATGGCTACACCTTC. It translates to CSVEQQGSYGYTF.

This chain joins TRBV3-1 (or the pseudogene TRBV3-2) and TRBJ2-7; TRBD1 matches at 7 bases. This CDR3 is built from 15 residues. With V trimmed by 2 bases and J by 3 bases, 7 bases remained unmatched. Germline V CDR1 and CDR2: LGHDT, YNNKEL (reference sequence). The CDR3 loop is CASSQSWQGVYEQYF. DNA for the CDR3: TGTGCCAGCAGCCAAAGTTGGCAGGGGGTCTACGAGCAGTACTTC.

This clone has more than one count but fewer than ten. Other DNA sequences in this specimen translate into the identical CDR3. The V gene is TRBV30, the J gene TRBJ1-4; D is ambiguous. The CDR3 contains 11 residues. The germline CDR1 and CDR2 sequences are GTSNPN and SVGIG (reference sequence). V gave up 4 bases and J gave up 4 bases, with 4 bases separating them. CDR3: CAWTRNEKLFF. The CDR3 DNA follows: TGTGCCTGGACCCGTAATGAAAAACTGTTTTTT.

The J gene is TRBJ1-4, the V gene TRBV15, with D uncertain. The germline CDR1 and CDR2 sequences are LNHNV and YYDKDF (reference sequence). The ends were cut back, 6 bases at V and 3 bases at J, with 8 bases in the middle. The CDR3 totals 13 residues. In DNA form, the CDR3 reads TGTGCCACCAGTGGGTGGGCTAATGAAAAACTGTTTTTT. It specifies CATSGWANEKLFF.

This clone has a handful of counts. The chain combines TRBV5-4 with TRBJ2-7, with 9 positions matching TRBD1. The germline CDR1 and CDR2 sequences are SGHNT and YYREEE (reference sequence). There are 14 residues in the CDR3. The ends lost 4 bases at V and 2 bases at J; junction bases unmatched: 4. CDR3 nucleotides: TGTGCCAGCAGCGGGACAGGGAGAACCTACGAGCAGTACTTC. Translating gives CASSGTGRTYEQYF. Together with reference TRBV5-4 and TRBJ2-7, the CDR3 gives the full variable domain: ETGVTQSPTHLIKTRGQQVTLRCSSQSGHNTVSWYQQALGQGPQFIFQYYREEENGRGNFPPRFSGLQFPNYSSELNVNALELDDSALYLCASSGTGRTYEQYFGPGTRLTVT.

The chain recombines TRBV7-3 with TRBJ1-2; D remains unclear. The germline V and J ends were trimmed by 1 base and 4 bases, with 13 bases remaining between them. The CDR3 has 15 amino acids. Looked up from germline, CDR1 is SGHTA and CDR2 is FQGTGA. CDR3 region: CASSLRGSDPYGYTF. The CDR3 DNA sequence: TGTGCCAGCAGCTTAAGAGGGAGTGACCCCTATGGCTACACCTTC.

This clone was counted between two and nine times. V usage is TRBV7-9 and J usage is TRBJ2-3; D is possibly TRBD2 (6 bases). The CDR3 has 13 amino acids. Germline V CDR1 and CDR2: SEHNR, FQNEAQ (reference sequence). V lost 10 bases, J lost 2 bases, and 13 bases lay in between. DNA for the CDR3: TGTGCCATTCTAGCGAGGAACACAGATACGCAGTATTTT. This gives the protein CAILARNTDTQYF.

By frequency in the sample, this clone is large. The chain employs TRBV7-3 and TRBJ2-1, with 11 bases fitting TRBD2. The CDR3 extends over 15 amino acids. V lost 1 base and J lost 8; bases outside the gene matches: 4. Germline values: CDR1 SGHTA, CDR2 FQGTGA. This chain's CDR3 is CASSLRLAGGYEQFF. CDR3 bases: TGTGCCAGCAGCTTAAGGCTAGCGGGGGGTTATGAGCAGTTCTTC.

The chain uses TRBV18 and TRBJ2-1, with D maybe TRBD1 (6 bases). The ends were cut back, 3 bases at V and 4 bases at J, with 10 bases in the middle. Germline V gives CDR1 KGHSH, CDR2 LQKENI. The CDR3 extends over 14 amino acids. The DNA of the CDR3 is TGTGCCAGCTCACCGGACAGACTATACAATGAGCAGTTCTTC. As protein: CASSPDRLYNEQFF.

The chain links TRBV7-2 to TRBJ2-7; D not resolved. Looked up from germline, CDR1 is SGHTA and CDR2 is FQGNSA. The CDR3 sequence is 13 residues long. V was shortened by 3 bases and J by 3 bases, with 9 bases between the two germline ends. The CDR3 here is CASSLQIIYEQYF. The CDR3 DNA sequence: TGTGCCAGCAGCTTGCAGATTATCTACGAGCAGTACTTC. Full variable domain (outside the CDR3, taken from reference TRBV7-2 and TRBJ2-7): GAGVSQSPSNKVTEKGKDVELRCDPISGHTALYWYRQSLGQGLEFLIYFQGNSAPDKSGLPSDRFSAERTGGSVSTLTIQRTQQEDSAVYLCASSLQIIYEQYFGPGTRLTVT.

This sequence joins TRBV13 and TRBJ2-3, with 9 bases aligning to TRBD1. Per germline, CDR1 PRHDT and CDR2 FYEKMQ (reference sequence). The CDR3 spans 16 residues. V was pared by 5 bases and J by 3 bases, with 9 bases of the junction left unmatched. Here the CDR3 DNA reads TGTGCCAGCAGCGACTCCCGACAGGGGGGAACAGATACGCAGTATTTT. This translates into CASSDSRQGGTDTQYF.

The chain has TRBV3-1 (or the pseudogene TRBV3-2) and TRBJ1-3; D is unresolved. The CDR3 is made up of 16 amino acids. Trimming removed 1 base at V and 0 bases at J, with 10 bases between. Germline lookup yields CDR1 LGHDT and CDR2 YNNKEL (reference sequence). The CDR3 reads CASSQVLVISGNTIYF. Here the CDR3 DNA reads TGTGCCAGCAGCCAAGTCCTTGTCATCTCTGGAAACACCATATATTTT.

The chain carries TRBV6-4 and TRBJ2-1; D unresolved. V was clipped by 6 bases and J by 0 bases, with 12 bases between them. The CDR3 runs 15 residues. Germline V gene sequence: CDR1 MRHNA, CDR2 SNTAGT. The CDR3 is CASRKTDVSYNEQFF. The CDR3 DNA reads as TGTGCCAGCAGAAAGACGGACGTCTCCTACAATGAGCAGTTCTTC.

The V and J genes are TRBV9 and TRBJ1-4, with D possibly matching TRBD1 (5 bases). The CDR3 is 15 amino acids. V lost 0 bases and J lost 7, with 13 bases in between. CDR1 and CDR2 from the germline V gene are SGDLS and YYNGEE. The CDR3 sequence: CASSVEVQGTEKLFF. CDR3 coding DNA: TGTGCCAGCAGCGTAGAGGTTCAGGGCACTGAAAAACTGTTTTTT.

The rearrangement joins TRBV5-4 to TRBJ2-5; D is ambiguous. This CDR3 contains 11 residues. CDR1 is SGHNT and CDR2 is YYREEE in the germline V gene (reference sequence). V lost 0 bases and J lost 4, with 1 base in between. CDR3 DNA sequence: TGTGCCAGCAGCTTGGCAGAGACCCAGTACTTC. Translating it yields CASSLAETQYF.